This T cell receptor beta chain was documented in a study of regulatory T cells in long-lasting Graves disease listed by TCRdb under 2021. In terms of the full investigation: To count as having persistent Graves' disease, a patient had to have received antithyroid drug treatment for over 5 years with TSH receptor autoantibodies remaining persistently positive. The study was conducted in China and was registered as a clinical trial. On average, persistent Graves' disease patients in the clinical cohort had been on antithyroid drugs for approximately ten years. A total of about 35 samples underwent TCR sequencing, from roughly 13 patients with persistent Graves' disease and some 20 patients with newly diagnosed Graves' disease. Patients with persistent Graves' disease were compared with patients with newly diagnosed Graves' disease using TCR sequencing and RNA sequencing of peripheral blood.

The intended sense of this specimen's time point label: persistent/refractory GD, antithyroid drugs over 5 years with positive TRAb. For both TCR sequencing and RNA sequencing, RNA was extracted from PBMCs in TRIzol. Graves' disease was diagnosed according to American Thyroid Association guidelines. The patients came from an endocrinology department in Xi'an, China. Each patient gave around 9 milliliters of peripheral blood, collected in an EDTA anticoagulant tube. Ficoll Paque Plus density gradient separation was used to isolate PBMCs, and no further T cell sorting was performed. An Agilent 2100 Bioanalyzer and agarose gel were used to assess RNA quality, and a NanoDrop 2000 was used to measure RNA concentration. Of note for this clonotype: What this receptor recognizes is not known. No much larger clone is present one base from it, and per-base qualities are unavailable.

The paper as a whole reports these results and caveats: The authors acknowledged the small sample size as a limitation that may reduce accuracy. A larger number of public clonotypes was shared among persistent patients (approximately 3,000) than among newly diagnosed patients (roughly 970). Sequencing and analysis were restricted to the TCR beta chain. Only peripheral blood was studied, because thyroid tissue, the primary lesion, was inaccessible. Lower TCR Shannon entropy and fewer highly expanded clones were observed in persistent Graves' disease patients than in newly diagnosed patients, which suggested clonal expansion.

The library was built by means of multiplex PCR. The instrument given in TCRdb is Illumina HiSeq 4000. TCR beta libraries were built with iRepertoire HTBI primers and Arm-PCR amplification of CDR3 regions. Before sequencing, the PCR products went through gel purification. For the original study's pipeline: Across samples, 60 to 80 TRBV and roughly 15 TRBJ segments were identified and used for gene usage analysis of CDR3 amino acid clonotypes. COPE and FqMerger were used to merge the filtered high-quality paired reads into contigs. Contigs were aligned with BLAST to IMGT TRBV, TRBD and TRBJ reference genes, and CDR3 was defined per IMGT. Any clonotype with a frequency above 0.1% was classified as a highly expanded clone. Shannon entropy served as the measure of repertoire diversity, while the Gini coefficient captured V-J evenness. A clonotype was considered public if more than one individual shared it. In-frame beta chains were kept once TCRdb had trimmed the public reads at Q25 with fastp and called clones with MiXCR. Each entry is one CDR3 protein sequence, shown with its most common DNA and genes. TCRdb assigned the V and J calls; the authors' analysis was not used. Counted in this sample were 700,000 or so distinct CDR3 sequences; approximately 29% of them appeared once. The ten largest clones represent 40% to 55% of the sample.

The sample was peripheral blood mononuclear cells (PBMCs), taken when the disease was refractory, from a patient treated with antithyroid drugs. This receptor was obtained from a female donor with Graves disease.

Here is the DNA: TGTGCCAGCAGTTACTCGATCAGACGGAATAATTCACCCCTCCACTTT. It translates to CASSYSIRRNNSPLHF. The receptor chain draws on TRBV6-6 and TRBJ1-6; no D segment can be confidently identified. There are 16 amino acids in the CDR3, from cysteine to phenylalanine inclusive. Of all the DNA, just the CDR3 is kept, 48 bases in frame from base 1. Trimming costs V 0 bases and J 5 bases, and their ends lie 11 bases apart. The germline V gene (reference sequence) gives CDR1 as MNHNY and CDR2 as SVGAGI.